This TCR beta chain was documented in a study of radiation and T cells in renal cell carcinoma. Across the whole study: Nephrectomy followed 15 Gy stereotactic body radiation by 4 weeks. General study results and limits: Without pretreatment biopsies, baseline tumor clonotype presence was undetermined. In blood, top tumor clones expanded by 2 weeks, shrinking by 4.

The CDR3 has 15 amino acids. The V gene lost 6 bases and the J gene lost 2 bases, with 14 bases spanning the gap. Germline CDR1 MNHNY, CDR2 SVGAGI (reference sequence). The table lists this clone with a few counts. No antigen is known for it. The sample's time point: blood 2 weeks post-SBRT. Sample treatment: 15 Gy SBRT to primary tumor, nephrectomy 4 weeks later. Clear cell pathology was present in this patient's renal cell carcinoma. TCRdb keeps only in-frame clones here, not all; method: immunoSEQ multiplex PCR. The table includes around 60,000 clones, 70% to 80% detected once. The chain is built from TRBV6-6 and TRBJ1-3; the D gene is possibly TRBD1 (5 bases). Sequencing was performed on blood, taken from a patient whose treatment included radiotherapy and nephrectomy. This receptor was identified in a man between 60 and 75 years old with renal cell carcinoma. In nucleotides, the CDR3 is TGTGCCAGCAGCACGACAGTAGTCGCTGGAAACACCATATATTTT. It yields the protein CASSTTVVAGNTIYF.